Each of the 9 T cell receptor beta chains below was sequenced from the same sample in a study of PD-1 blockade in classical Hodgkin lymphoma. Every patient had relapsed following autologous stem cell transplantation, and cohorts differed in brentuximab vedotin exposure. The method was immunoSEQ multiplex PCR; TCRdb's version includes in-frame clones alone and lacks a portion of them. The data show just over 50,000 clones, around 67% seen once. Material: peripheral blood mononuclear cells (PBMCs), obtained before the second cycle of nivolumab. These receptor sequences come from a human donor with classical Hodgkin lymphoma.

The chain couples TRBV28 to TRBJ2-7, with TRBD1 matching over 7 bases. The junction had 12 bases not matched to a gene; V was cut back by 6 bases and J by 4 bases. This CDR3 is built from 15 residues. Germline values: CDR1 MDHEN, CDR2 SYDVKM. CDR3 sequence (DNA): TGTGCCAGCAGGGGGACAGCCACCCAGCGGTACGAGCAGTACTTC. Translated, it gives CASRGTATQRYEQYF.

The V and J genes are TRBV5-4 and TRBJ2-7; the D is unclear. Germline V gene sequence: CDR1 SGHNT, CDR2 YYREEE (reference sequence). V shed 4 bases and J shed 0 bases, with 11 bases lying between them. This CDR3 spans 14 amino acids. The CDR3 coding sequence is TGTGCCAGCAGCCGAAAAGACACCTCCTACGAGCAGTACTTC. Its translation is CASSRKDTSYEQYF.

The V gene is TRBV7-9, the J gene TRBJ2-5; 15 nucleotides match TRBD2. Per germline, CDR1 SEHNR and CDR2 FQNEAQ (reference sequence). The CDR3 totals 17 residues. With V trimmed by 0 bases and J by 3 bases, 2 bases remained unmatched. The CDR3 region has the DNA TGTGCCAGCAGCTTAGCAAGGACTAGCGGGAGGGAAGAGACCCAGTACTTC. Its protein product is CASSLARTSGREETQYF.

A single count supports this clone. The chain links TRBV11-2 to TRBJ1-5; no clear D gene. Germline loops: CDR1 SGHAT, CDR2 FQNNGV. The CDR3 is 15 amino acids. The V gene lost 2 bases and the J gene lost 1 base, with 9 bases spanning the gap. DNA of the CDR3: TGTGCCAGCAGCTTAAACGGACTCAGCAATCAGCCCCAGCATTTT. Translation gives CASSLNGLSNQPQHF.

CDR3 sequence reads: CASSKAGQGFNTDTQYF. DNA for the CDR3: TGTGCCAGCAGCAAGGCGGGACAGGGCTTTAACACAGATACGCAGTATTTT. The chain couples TRBV27 to TRBJ2-3, with 9 nucleotides matching TRBD1. Unmatched junction bases numbered 12, after V lost 6 bases and J lost 2 bases. Germline values: CDR1 MNHEY, CDR2 SMNVEV (reference sequence). The CDR3 is 17 amino acids.

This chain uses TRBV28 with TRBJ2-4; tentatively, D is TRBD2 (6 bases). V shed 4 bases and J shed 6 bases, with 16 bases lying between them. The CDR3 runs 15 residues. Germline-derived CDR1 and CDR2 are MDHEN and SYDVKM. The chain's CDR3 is CASSSREPSINIQYF. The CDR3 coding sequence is TGTGCCAGCAGTTCCCGGGAGCCCAGTATAAACATTCAGTACTTC.

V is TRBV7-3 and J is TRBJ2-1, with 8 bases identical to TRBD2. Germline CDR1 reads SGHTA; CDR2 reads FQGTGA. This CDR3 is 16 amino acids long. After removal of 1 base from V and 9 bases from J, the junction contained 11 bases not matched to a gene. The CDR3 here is CASSLRGGLVEREQFF. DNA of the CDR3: TGTGCCAGCAGCTTAAGGGGGGGACTAGTGGAGCGTGAGCAGTTCTTC.

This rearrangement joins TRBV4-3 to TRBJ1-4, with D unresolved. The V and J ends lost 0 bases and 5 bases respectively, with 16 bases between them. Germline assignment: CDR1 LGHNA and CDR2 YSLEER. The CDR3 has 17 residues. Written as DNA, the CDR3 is TGCGCCAGCAGCCAAGATCTTGGCGGAGGGATCAATGAAAAACTGTTTTTT. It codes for CASSQDLGGGINEKLFF.

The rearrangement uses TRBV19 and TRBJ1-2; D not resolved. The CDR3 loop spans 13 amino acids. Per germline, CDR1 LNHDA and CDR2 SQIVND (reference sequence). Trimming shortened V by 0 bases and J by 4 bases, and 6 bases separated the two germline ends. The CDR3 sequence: CASSIEGGYGYTF. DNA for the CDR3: TGTGCCAGTAGTATAGAGGGAGGCTATGGCTACACCTTC.